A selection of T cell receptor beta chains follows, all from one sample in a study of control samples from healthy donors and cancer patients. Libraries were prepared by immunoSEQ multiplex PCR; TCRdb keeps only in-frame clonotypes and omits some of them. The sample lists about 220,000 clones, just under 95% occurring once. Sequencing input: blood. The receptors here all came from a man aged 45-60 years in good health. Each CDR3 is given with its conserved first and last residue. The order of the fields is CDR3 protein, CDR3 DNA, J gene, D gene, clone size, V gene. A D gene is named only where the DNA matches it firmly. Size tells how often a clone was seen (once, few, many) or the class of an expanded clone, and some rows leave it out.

CASSLAAGPNYGYTF,TGCGCCAGCAGCTTGGCGGCAGGCCCCAACTATGGCTACACCTTC,TRBJ1-2,-,-,TRBV5-1
CASSTLSGNTIYF,TGTGCCAGCAGCACTCTCTCTGGAAACACCATATATTTT,TRBJ1-3,-,-,TRBV28
CASSLRTGGSSSGANVLTF,TGTGCCAGCAGCTTAAGGACAGGGGGCTCAAGCTCTGGGGCCAACGTCCTGACTTTC,TRBJ2-6,TRBD1,-,TRBV7-8
CASSLLRNTIYF,TGTGCCAGCAGCTTGTTAAGAAACACCATATATTTT,TRBJ1-3,-,-,TRBV5-8
CASSETSGGPSTDTQYF,TGTGCCAGCAGTGAGACTAGCGGGGGGCCTAGCACAGATACGCAGTATTTT,TRBJ2-3,TRBD2,-,TRBV11-2
CASRMEETQYF,TGTGCCAGCAGAATGGAAGAGACCCAGTACTTC,TRBJ2-5,-,-,TRBV2
CASSGPQHF,TGTGCCAGCAGTGGGCCCCAGCATTTT,TRBJ1-5,-,-,TRBV6-4
CASSSGGYGYTF,TGTGCCAGCAGCTCGGGTGGGTATGGCTACACCTTC,TRBJ1-2,-,-,TRBV5-6
CASSRDREYGYTF,TGTGCCAGCAGCCGGGACAGGGAGTATGGCTACACCTTC,TRBJ1-2,TRBD1,-,TRBV6-5
CASSLDSGGRYEQFF,TGTGCCAGCAGCTTAGATAGCGGGGGGAGGTATGAGCAGTTCTTC,TRBJ2-1,TRBD2,once,TRBV7-9
CASSLVGGDGTGELFF,TGTGCCAGCAGCTTAGTGGGGGGGGACGGCACCGGGGAGCTGTTTTTT,TRBJ2-2,TRBD2,-,TRBV7-6
CASNEGNSLLSYNSPLHF,TGCGCCAGCAACGAGGGCAATTCCCTCTTATCCTATAATTCACCCCTCCACTTT,TRBJ1-6,-,-,TRBV10-1
CASSWDPRGGGDTQYF,TGTGCCAGCAGTTGGGACCCGAGGGGGGGTGGAGATACGCAGTATTTT,TRBJ2-3,-,-,TRBV28
CASSDSGTGGIYGYTF,TGTGCCAGCAGTGACTCCGGGACAGGGGGTATCTATGGCTACACCTTC,TRBJ1-2,TRBD1,-,TRBV6-4
CASLPRDRAVGELFF,TGTGCCAGCCTCCCCCGGGACAGGGCGGTCGGGGAGCTGTTTTTT,TRBJ2-2,TRBD1,-,TRBV6-5
CASSGQTSNTEAFF,TGTGCCAGCAGTGGACAAACATCGAACACTGAAGCTTTCTTT,TRBJ1-1,-,-,TRBV25-1
CASSQGAGGGATDTQYF,TGCGCCAGCAGCCAGGGGGCTGGCGGGGGCGCCACAGATACGCAGTATTTT,TRBJ2-3,-,-,TRBV4-1
CATSDSVAGGYNEQFF,TGTGCCACCAGTGATTCGGTAGCGGGGGGTTACAATGAGCAGTTCTTC,TRBJ2-1,TRBD2,-,TRBV24-1
CASSRTGQGSNQPQHF,TGTGCCAGCAGTAGGACCGGACAAGGTAGCAATCAGCCCCAGCATTTT,TRBJ1-5,-,-,TRBV21-1
CASSGTYYETEAFF,TGTGCCAGCAGCGGCACCTATTACGAGACTGAAGCTTTCTTT,TRBJ1-1,-,-,TRBV11-1
CASSPDGNYGYTF,TGTGCCAGCAGTCCCGACGGAAACTATGGCTACACCTTC,TRBJ1-2,-,-,TRBV6-1
CASSVESEGRTEAFF,TGTGCCAGCAGCGTCGAAAGTGAGGGAAGGACTGAAGCTTTCTTT,TRBJ1-1,-,-,TRBV9
CASSTDSYEQYF,TGTGCCAGTAGTACCGACAGCTACGAGCAGTACTTC,TRBJ2-7,-,-,TRBV19
CATSPEMRGYTEAFF,TGTGCCACCAGTCCAGAGATGAGAGGGTACACTGAAGCTTTCTTT,TRBJ1-1,-,-,TRBV15
CASALIGTEAFF,TGTGCCAGTGCCCTTATAGGCACTGAAGCTTTCTTT,TRBJ1-1,-,-,TRBV19
CAWSPGQGGQEAFF,TGTGCCTGGAGTCCGGGACAGGGAGGTCAAGAAGCTTTCTTT,TRBJ1-1,TRBD1,-,TRBV30
CASSWTRPPGNTIYF,TGTGCCAGCAGTTGGACACGGCCCCCTGGAAACACCATATATTTT,TRBJ1-3,-,-,TRBV6-5